This entry lists 20 T cell receptor beta chains sequenced from one sample in a study of blood T cell repertoires in COVID-19. Only in-frame clones appear in the TCRdb table, and some are missing; sequencing was by immunoSEQ multiplex PCR. The sample lists 120,000 to 150,000 clones; roughly 81% were seen once. What was sequenced was peripheral blood. The source of these receptors is a human donor with acute or convalescent COVID-19. The donor label of this sample is uncertain.

The chain joins TRBV10-1 to TRBJ2-5; perhaps TRBD1 as D (6 bases). Germline assignment: CDR1 WNHNN and CDR2 SYGVQD (reference sequence). V gave up 8 bases and J gave up 3 bases, with 13 bases separating them. The CDR3 sequence is 13 residues long. DNA for the CDR3: TGCGCCAGCTCGAGGGGGTACAAAGAGACCCAGTACTTC. Translated, it gives CASSRGYKETQYF.

This sequence joins TRBV29-1 and TRBJ2-2; D possibly corresponds to TRBD2 (6 bases). V lost 4 bases to trimming and J lost 3 bases, with 15 bases between them. There are 15 residues in the CDR3. The germline CDR1 and CDR2 sequences are SQVTM and ANQGSEA. The CDR3 DNA sequence: TGCAGCGTTGGCTCCTCCGGGGGAGACACCGGGGAGCTGTTTTTT. It specifies CSVGSSGGDTGELFF.

The chain joins TRBV5-4 to TRBJ1-3, with TRBD1 matching over 10 bases. Per germline, CDR1 SGHNT and CDR2 YYREEE (reference sequence). The CDR3 sequence is 15 residues long. V shed 4 bases and J 3 bases; nucleotides not matched to a gene: 4. The CDR3 bases are TGTGCCAGCAGCGTGACAGGGGGCTATGGAAACACCATATATTTT. As protein: CASSVTGGYGNTIYF.

V and J are TRBV5-4 and TRBJ2-3; 8 positions match TRBD2. The CDR3 totals 13 residues. From germline, CDR1 is SGHNT and CDR2 YYREEE (reference sequence). The junction had 3 bases not matched to a gene; V was cut back by 4 bases and J by 5 bases. The CDR3 DNA sequence: TGTGCCAGCAGCCCCCGGGAGGGAGATACGCAGTATTTT. Its protein product is CASSPREGDTQYF.

The V gene is TRBV2, the J gene TRBJ2-7, with TRBD1 matching over 9 bases. CDR1 and CDR2 from the germline V gene are SNHLY and FYNNEI. This CDR3 has 15 residues. V lost 6 bases to trimming and J lost 5 bases; unmatched junction nucleotides: 11. The CDR3, as DNA: TGTGCCAGCAGCAGGGAGGGACAGGGAGCCCACGAGCAGTACTTC. Residues: CASSREGQGAHEQYF.

The rearrangement uses TRBV7-9 and TRBJ1-1; 8 positions match TRBD1. The V and J ends lost 2 bases and 4 bases, in that order; junction bases with no gene match: 9. CDR3 length: 16 residues. Germline V gene sequence: CDR1 SEHNR, CDR2 FQNEAQ (reference sequence). The CDR3: CASSLTFDRGATEAFF. CDR3 coding DNA: TGTGCCAGCAGCTTAACCTTCGACAGGGGAGCCACTGAAGCTTTCTTT.

The rearrangement uses TRBV9 and TRBJ2-1; TRBD2 agrees at 13 bases. Germline V lookup: CDR1 SGDLS, CDR2 YYNGEE. With 0 bases clipped from V and 4 bases from J, the junction kept 4 bases outside the gene matches. CDR3 length equals 17 residues. Here the CDR3 reads CASSVGLAGGLYNEQFF. The CDR3 coding sequence is TGTGCCAGCAGCGTAGGACTAGCGGGGGGCTTATACAATGAGCAGTTCTTC.

This clone was observed a single time. The chain joins TRBV11-2 to TRBJ2-2; D is possibly TRBD2 (5 bases). Trimming took off 5 bases at V and 5 bases at J, with 18 bases between the two ends. The CDR3 runs 16 residues. CDR1 and CDR2 from the germline V gene are SGHAT and FQNNGV. CDR3 amino acids: CASSALARRGTGELFF. In DNA, the CDR3 is TGTGCCAGCAGCGCTTTGGCCCGCCGAGGGACCGGGGAGCTGTTTTTT.

The sample holds one count of this clone. The chain couples TRBV3-1 (or the pseudogene TRBV3-2) to TRBJ2-2; 8 positions agree with TRBD2. Trimming removed 1 base from V and 7 bases from J; junction bases left unmatched: 2. The CDR3 length is 14 residues. Germline CDR1 is LGHDT and CDR2 is YNNKEL (reference sequence). This chain's CDR3 is CASSQGLAGGELFF. The CDR3 DNA reads TGTGCCAGCAGCCAAGGGCTAGCGGGCGGGGAGCTGTTTTTT.

This clone was recorded a few times. The CDR3 loop is CASSLRGSDSPLHF. The DNA for the CDR3 is TGTGCCAGCAGCCTCAGGGGCTCAGATTCACCCCTCCACTTT. The J gene is TRBJ1-6, the V gene TRBV6-6, with a possible D match to TRBD1 (6 bases). CDR3 length: 14 residues. Germline CDR1 MNHNY, CDR2 SVGAGI (reference sequence). V lost 6 bases and J 8 bases, leaving 14 bases between the germline ends.

The genes are TRBV6-5 and TRBJ1-6; TRBD1 might be the D (6 bases). The CDR3 totals 15 residues. Between the trimmed V and J ends, which lost 3 bases and 7 bases, there was a span of 13 bases. Germline V gene data show CDR1 as MNHEY and CDR2 as SVGAGI. This CDR3 is CASSYTTGQNSPLHF. CDR3 bases: TGTGCCAGCAGTTATACGACAGGTCAAAATTCACCCCTCCACTTT.

A single count supports this clone. The chain uses TRBV9 and TRBJ2-5, with 9 positions matching TRBD1. The CDR3 has 15 amino acids. Trimming took 4 bases from V and 1 from J; bases not matched to a gene: 5. Germline V gives CDR1 SGDLS, CDR2 YYNGEE. The CDR3 spells CASSRDRVFQETQYF. For the CDR3, the DNA is TGTGCCAGCAGCCGGGACAGGGTTTTCCAAGAGACCCAGTACTTC.

The V gene is TRBV2, the J gene TRBJ1-2; 8 bases line up with TRBD1. V dropped 7 bases and J dropped 5; count of bases not matched to a gene: 9. Germline V lookup: CDR1 SNHLY, CDR2 FYNNEI. The CDR3 is 14 residues long. The CDR3 coding sequence is TGTGCCAGCACCTTGCACCGACAGGGGTATGGCTACACCTTC. Its protein product is CASTLHRQGYGYTF.

The chain carries TRBV3-1 (or the pseudogene TRBV3-2) and TRBJ1-2, with TRBD1 matching over 11 bases. With 0 bases clipped from V and 8 bases from J, the junction kept 2 bases outside the gene matches. Germline CDR1 LGHDT, CDR2 YNNKEL (reference sequence). The CDR3 is 14 residues long. The DNA for the CDR3 is TGTGCCAGCAGCCAAGATGGGACAGGGGGGGGCTACACCTTC. Translation: CASSQDGTGGGYTF.

This clone was observed once. The chain uses TRBV2 and TRBJ1-2; 8 bases map to TRBD1. The CDR3 is made up of 15 amino acids. After removal of 3 bases from V and 6 bases from J, the junction contained 9 bases not matched to a gene. Germline values: CDR1 SNHLY, CDR2 FYNNEI. The CDR3 DNA is TGTGCCAGCAGTGAGTGGGGGTCGACAGGGGATGGCTACACCTTC. Encoded protein: CASSEWGSTGDGYTF.

This clone was seen once. This chain connects TRBV11-2 to TRBJ2-7; 7 bases are shared with TRBD1. The CDR3 totals 15 residues. With 6 bases clipped from V and 6 bases from J, the junction kept 14 bases outside the gene matches. Germline assignment: CDR1 SGHAT and CDR2 FQNNGV. The CDR3: CASSPGRGGDTEQYV. The CDR3 DNA sequence: TGTGCCAGCAGTCCTGGGAGAGGGGGCGACACCGAGCAGTACGTC.

V usage is TRBV6-5 and J usage is TRBJ2-2, with D perhaps TRBD1 (6 bases). In germline, CDR1 is MNHEY, CDR2 SVGAGI. Trimming shortened V by 5 bases and J by 8 bases, and 12 bases separated the two germline ends. This CDR3 spans 13 amino acids. In DNA, the CDR3 is TGTGCCAGCAGTATCTGGGGGCTAGGGGAGCTGTTTTTT. Translating gives CASSIWGLGELFF.

This chain joins TRBV11-2 and TRBJ1-6; D is ambiguous. The CDR3 covers 15 residues. Trimming left V 1 base short and J 8 bases short, with 12 bases between. Per germline, CDR1 SGHAT and CDR2 FQNNGV. CDR3 loop: CASSLVRGMDSPLHF. As DNA, the CDR3 is TGTGCCAGCAGCTTAGTAAGAGGGATGGATTCACCCCTCCACTTT.

In its sample, this clone was seen once. The chain's CDR3 is CASSLAGGSAGANVLTF. The DNA of the CDR3 is TGCGCCAGCAGCTTGGCAGGGGGCTCCGCTGGGGCCAACGTCCTGACTTTC. This chain uses TRBV5-1 with TRBJ2-6; TRBD1 matches 8 bases. The CDR3 has 17 residues. Germline V gene lookup returns CDR1 SGHRS and CDR2 YFSETQ. Trimming took 0 bases from V and 2 from J; bases not matched to a gene: 4.

The rearrangement joins TRBV10-2 to TRBJ2-4, with 8 bases lining up with TRBD2. This CDR3 has 11 amino acids. Losses at the gene ends were 5 bases for V and 9 bases for J; bases not matched to a gene: 0. CDR1 and CDR2 (germline): WSHSY, SAAADI. Here the CDR3 reads CASSSGGIQYF. In DNA form, the CDR3 reads TGCGCCAGCAGTAGCGGGGGCATTCAGTACTTC.